These 5 T cell receptor beta chains share one sample of origin, sequenced in a study of post-analysis software for immune sequencing data. The study's findings and limits: Patients had higher frequencies than controls of roughly 5 TRBV segments, including TRBV5-6, TRBV5-1 and TRBV20-1.

Each TCR beta cDNA library carried unique molecular identifiers. TCRdb redid the calling of the PCR reads with MiXCR, one entry per CDR3 protein. This table has some 890,000 distinct CDR3 sequences, roughly half appearing once. These receptors have no identified antigens. Specimen: blood. These receptor sequences come from a girl under 18 with multiple sclerosis.

The DNA for the CDR3 is TGTGCCAGCAGCCAATGGACGGAATGGGCGAATGAGCAGTTCTTC. This sequence encodes CASSQWTEWANEQFF. The chain recombines TRBV14 with TRBJ2-1, with D unresolved. V was cut by 2 bases and J by 7 bases, with 15 bases left in between. Looked up from germline, CDR1 is SGHDN and CDR2 is FVKESK. CDR3 length: 15 residues.

The chain carries TRBV2 and TRBJ2-3, with 14 bases matching TRBD2. The CDR3 is 15 amino acids. Germline V gene sequence: CDR1 SNHLY, CDR2 FYNNEI. Unmatched junction bases numbered 3, after V lost 8 bases and J lost 2 bases. In DNA form, the CDR3 reads TGTGCCAGCCAGACTAGCGGGGGGGCCACAGATACGCAGTATTTT. Amino acid sequence: CASQTSGGATDTQYF.

CDR3 nucleotides: TGTGCCAGCAGTTATGGGAGTAAATACGAGCAGTACTTC. It specifies CASSYGSKYEQYF. The chain couples TRBV12-3 or TRBV12-4 to TRBJ2-7; a weak D match, TRBD2 (5 bases). Trimming took off 4 bases at V and 4 bases at J, with 11 bases between the two ends. CDR3 length: 13 amino acids.

At least ten counts were recorded for this clonotype. The genes are TRBV7-9 and TRBJ2-7; no clear D. This CDR3 is built from 12 residues. Germline lookup yields CDR1 SEHNR and CDR2 FQNEAQ (reference sequence). V was shortened by 4 bases and J by 2 bases, with 6 bases between the two germline ends. CDR3 nucleotides: TGTGCCAGCAGCTGGGGAACCTACGAGCAGTACTTC. Protein: CASSWGTYEQYF.

The CDR3 sequence is CSARNRGEDEQYF. The CDR3 DNA reads as TGCAGTGCTAGAAACAGGGGTGAGGATGAGCAGTACTTC. The chain links TRBV20-1 to TRBJ2-5, with 7 bases identical to TRBD1. Unmatched junction bases numbered 11, after V lost 2 bases and J lost 11 bases. Germline V gives CDR1 DFQATT, CDR2 SNEGSKA (reference sequence). This CDR3 contains 13 residues.